The 10 T cell receptor beta chains below come from one sample, sequenced in a study of cytomegalovirus exposure and HLA in healthy donors. Amplification used 60 Vbeta primers and 13 Jbeta primers. Libraries were prepared by immunoSEQ multiplex PCR; TCRdb keeps only in-frame clonotypes and omits some of them. The sample contains 130,000 to 150,000 clones, over 75% of which appear only once. The sequencing input was PBMCs. The receptors were gathered from a man between 25 and 39 years old in good health and CMV-seropositive.

The chain uses TRBV15 and TRBJ2-5, with 9 bases matching TRBD2. Germline V gene sequence: CDR1 LNHNV, CDR2 YYDKDF (reference sequence). V lost 3 bases, J lost 2 bases, and 7 bases stayed unmatched. The CDR3 runs 16 residues. The CDR3 loop is CATSSRPSGIQETQYF. The CDR3 DNA follows: TGTGCCACCAGCAGCCGCCCTAGCGGGATACAAGAGACCCAGTACTTC.

This clone was observed once. The CDR3 protein is CASSHQRDWTGGIDTQYF. CDR3 nucleotide sequence: TGTGCCAGCAGCCATCAGCGGGACTGGACAGGGGGCATAGATACGCAGTATTTT. The chain uses TRBV9 and TRBJ2-3; the match to TRBD1 covers 11 bases. Trimming took 4 bases from V and 5 from J; bases not matched to a gene: 15. In germline, CDR1 is SGDLS, CDR2 YYNGEE. The CDR3 contains 18 residues.

V gene TRBV7-2 combines with J gene TRBJ2-5, with 9 bases that match TRBD2. J gave up 2 bases and V 2 bases, and 12 bases lay outside the gene matches. The CDR3 is 18 amino acids. CDR1 is SGHTA and CDR2 is FQGNSA in the germline V gene. The CDR3 DNA is TGTGCCAGCAGCTTAAACCCGGGGGTAGCGGGAGAACAAGAGACCCAGTACTTC. It encodes CASSLNPGVAGEQETQYF.

The rearrangement links TRBV11-2 to TRBJ1-2, with a weak D call TRBD1 (6 bases). The V and J ends lost 9 bases and 12 bases respectively, with 20 bases between them. Per germline, CDR1 SGHAT and CDR2 FQNNGV. This CDR3 contains 12 residues. This chain's CDR3 is CASEGQSRVNTF. Written as DNA, the CDR3 is TGTGCCAGTGAAGGACAGTCTCGGGTGAACACCTTC.

The rearrangement joins TRBV6-5 to TRBJ2-1, with TRBD2 matching over 7 bases. CDR1 is MNHEY, CDR2 SVGAGI, per germline. The J segment lost 7 bases and the V segment lost 2 bases, leaving 11 bases of the junction unmatched. CDR3 length: 16 amino acids. The CDR3 region is CASSYGVGGVDNEQFF. In nucleotides, the CDR3 is TGTGCCAGCAGTTACGGGGTGGGAGGGGTGGATAATGAGCAGTTCTTC.

The chain carries TRBV19 and TRBJ1-2; TRBD1 is a possible D gene (6 bases). This CDR3 has 13 residues. From germline, CDR1 is LNHDA and CDR2 SQIVND (reference sequence). Trimming cost V 5 bases and J 3 bases, with 10 bases left between them. In nucleotides, the CDR3 is TGTGCCAGTAGTTCGTACAGGGACTATGGCTACACCTTC. Translated, it gives CASSSYRDYGYTF.

This chain uses TRBV15 with TRBJ2-5; 11 nucleotides match TRBD1. The J call may be in error: the DNA end matches TRBJ2-7 better. Germline CDR1 is LNHNV and CDR2 is YYDKDF (reference sequence). The CDR3 is made up of 15 amino acids. The CDR3 DNA follows: TGTGCCACCAGCAGAATTGGGACAGGGGGAGGCGAGCAGTACTTC. This gives the protein CATSRIGTGGGEQYF.

This clone occurred a few times. In the same sample, other DNA sequences code for this CDR3. The CDR3 spells CASSLAVNTEAFF. The CDR3 nucleotides read TGCGCCAGCAGCTTGGCAGTGAACACTGAAGCTTTCTTT. The V gene is TRBV5-1, the J gene TRBJ1-1, with D unresolved. Trimming removed 0 bases from V and 0 bases from J, with 3 bases in between. In germline, CDR1 is SGHRS, CDR2 YFSETQ. The CDR3 extends over 13 amino acids.

This chain connects TRBV28 to TRBJ2-7, with 8 bases fitting TRBD1. Trimming took 5 bases from V and 4 from J; bases not matched to a gene: 10. Germline V gives CDR1 MDHEN, CDR2 SYDVKM. The CDR3 is 15 amino acids. The CDR3, as DNA: TGTGCCAGCAGTCTAAGGGACAGGCTTCAATACGAGCAGTACTTC. This encodes CASSLRDRLQYEQYF.

This chain uses TRBV28 with TRBJ1-1; D is possibly TRBD1 (6 bases). From germline, CDR1 is MDHEN and CDR2 SYDVKM. The CDR3 spans 14 residues. V was shortened by 2 bases and J by 11 bases, with 18 bases between the two germline ends. CDR3: CASSLVSQGSSAFF. Here the CDR3 DNA reads TGTGCCAGCAGTTTAGTATCACAGGGATCGTCGGCTTTCTTT.